The entry below describes one T cell receptor beta chain. Multiplex touch-down PCR amplified TRB using TRB-A and TRB-B pools in one tube. After re-calling the multiplex PCR reads, TCRdb lists one entry per CDR3 protein, DNA absent. This listing includes 6,500 to 8,500 distinct CDR3 sequences. TRB amplification used approximately 250 ng of peripheral blood genomic DNA. CDR3 size: 16 residues. The source of the sample is a study of T cell clusters in autoimmune cytopenias. At the level of the study: Per sample, median TRB depth was approximately 52,000 reads, yielding a median about 2,500 distinct clonotypes.

The rearrangement joins TRBV12-3 or TRBV12-4 to TRBJ2-2; TCRdb outputs TRBD2, but without DNA this stays unchecked. This TCR came from a human donor with an autoimmune cytopenia or autoimmune hepatitis (not recorded which). Sample: peripheral blood. The CDR3 loop reads CASSQGTSLNTGELFF.